Included here is one T cell receptor beta chain sequence, with context. This sample is drawn from a study of technical replicates of blood from a handful of donors. Method: immunoSEQ multiplex PCR; TCRdb's copy keeps in-frame clones and lacks some. The data show over 55,000 clones, approximately 86% seen once. The TCR was taken from a human donor in good health. Some clones in this sample may be carry-over from other donors' samples. Sequenced input: PBMCs.

CDR3 DNA sequence: TGTGCCAGCAGCTTGGGGCTAGCGGGAGGGAGAGGTGAGCAGTTCTTC. Amino acid sequence: CASSLGLAGGRGEQFF. This chain uses TRBV5-4 with TRBJ2-1, with 12 bases lining up with TRBD2. CDR1 and CDR2 (germline): SGHNT, YYREEE (reference sequence). The CDR3 spans 16 residues. J gave up 9 bases and V 0 bases, and 7 bases lay outside the gene matches.